This TCR beta chain originates from a study of T cell responses to AZD1222 COVID-19 vaccine. Looking at the study overall: Pooled together were second doses at about 4 or about 12 weeks. Study observations and caveats: An increase in Spike-specific TCR breadth and depth was observed after two AZD1222 doses. Baseline seropositivity occurred in only a handful of AZD1222 recipients.

The protocol was immunoSEQ multiplex PCR, while the TCRdb copy is restricted to in-frame clones and leaves out a portion. The data contain tens of thousands of clones, roughly four fifths of them singletons. Note on this clone: Its specificity is unknown.

The CDR3 consists of 15 residues. Germline CDR1 is SGHTA and CDR2 is FQGNSA. V gave up 5 bases and J gave up 7 bases; unmatched junction bases: 12. The material sequenced was peripheral blood, taken on day 0 of AZD1222 vaccination. The clonotype originates from an adult in good health. The V call is TRBV7-2, the J call TRBJ2-7; 9 bases map to TRBD1. The CDR3 sequence: CASSESGTGPTEQYF. For the CDR3, the DNA is TGTGCCAGCAGCGAATCCGGGACAGGGCCTACGGAGCAGTACTTC. The full variable domain, rest sourced from reference TRBV7-2 and TRBJ2-7, is GAGVSQSPSNKVTEKGKDVELRCDPISGHTALYWYRQSLGQGLEFLIYFQGNSAPDKSGLPSDRFSAERTGGSVSTLTIQRTQQEDSAVYLCASSESGTGPTEQYFGPGTRLTVT.